This T cell receptor (beta chain) emerged from a study of cytomegalovirus exposure and HLA in healthy donors. General study findings and limits: Because they were indistinguishable, some V segments, including TRBV6-2 and TRBV6-3, were excluded.

With 60 Vbeta and 13 Jbeta primers, the PCR was carried out. Sequenced by immunoSEQ multiplex PCR; TCRdb stores in-frame clones only, minus some. This repertoire comprises approximately 51,000 clones; its ten largest clones make up 25% to 30%. CDR1 and CDR2 from the germline V gene are MDHEN and SYDVKM. The CDR3 runs 14 residues. V gave up 2 bases and J gave up 6 bases, with 14 bases separating them. Concerning this clone itself: The antigen is undetermined.

Regarding donors, all were healthy bone marrow donors. This TCR derives from a man aged 35-49 years in good health and CMV-seropositive. The specimen was PBMCs. The J gene is TRBJ2-7, the V gene TRBV28, with D perhaps matching TRBD2 (5 bases). CDR3 sequence (DNA): TGTGCCAGCAGTTTAGCCTCCGGACGGGGCGAGCAGTACTTC. Translated: CASSLASGRGEQYF. The full variable domain, in which reference TRBV28 and TRBJ2-7 provide the parts outside the CDR3, is DVKVTQSSRYLVKRTGEKVFLECVQDMDHENMFWYRQDPGLGLRLIYFSYDVKMKEKGDIPEGYSVSREKKERFSLILESASTNQTSMYLCASSLASGRGEQYFGPGTRLTVT.